Below, one T cell receptor (beta chain) is given with its context. Germline V CDR1 and CDR2: SGHAT, FQNNGV. V shed 5 bases and J 7 bases; nucleotides not matched to a gene: 14. This CDR3 is 17 amino acids long. The data are from a study of blood T cell repertoires in COVID-19. Background on the study: From T cells, B-cell-depleted T cells, or PBMCs came the material, which was cDNA or gDNA.

Generated by immunoSEQ multiplex PCR, the TCRdb table keeps only in-frame clones and is missing some. The sample carries roughly 260,000 clones, about 90% recorded once. The chain uses TRBV11-2 and TRBJ1-6; the match to TRBD1 covers 7 bases. Sequencing used peripheral blood. The origin of this receptor is a woman between 50 and 59 years old with acute or convalescent COVID-19. CDR3 sequence: CASSAGTATLPNSPLHF. In nucleotides, the CDR3 is TGTGCCAGCAGCGCCGGGACAGCAACCCTTCCAAATTCACCCCTCCACTTT.